The 9 T cell receptor beta chains below were found in one sample sequenced in a study of regulatory T cells in long-lasting Graves disease. Time point indicated: newly diagnosed GD, antithyroid drugs for less than 3 months. The TCR library was made from RNA that had been extracted from PBMCs in TRIzol. Construction of TCR beta libraries relied on iRepertoire HTBI primers and on Arm-PCR targeting CDR3 regions. TCRdb ran MiXCR on the multiplex PCR reads and lists one entry per CDR3 protein. The sample lists 600,000 to 650,000 distinct CDR3 sequences; around 15% were seen once. The sample was also linked to a second study, of T cells in Graves' hyperthyroidism and ophthalmopathy.

The sample in question was peripheral blood mononuclear cells (PBMCs), obtained at new diagnosis, from a patient treated with antithyroid drugs. The receptor set was obtained from a woman in her twenties or thirties with Graves disease.

CDR3: CASRPGLNEQYF. The CDR3 region has the DNA TGTGCCAGCAGACCAGGCTTGAACGAGCAGTACTTC. This chain uses TRBV5-5 with TRBJ2-7; no reliable D call. The germline V gene encodes CDR1 SGHKS and CDR2 YYEKEE (reference sequence). This CDR3 is 12 amino acids long. V was clipped by 5 bases and J by 5 bases, with 11 bases between them.

This clonotype was picked up many times. The rearrangement joins TRBV7-9 to TRBJ2-1, with 8 bases lining up with TRBD2. The CDR3 contains 16 residues. V shed 4 bases and J 6 bases; nucleotides not matched to a gene: 11. The V gene's germline CDR1 is SEHNR and CDR2 FQNEAQ (reference sequence). The CDR3 protein is CASSSPGGRSVNEQFF. Here the CDR3 DNA reads TGTGCCAGCAGCTCCCCTGGCGGGAGGAGTGTCAATGAGCAGTTCTTC.

This clonotype was picked up a small number of times. The rearrangement joins TRBV3-1 to TRBJ2-2, with D hard to call. Germline V gene data show CDR1 as LGHDT and CDR2 as YNNKEL (reference sequence). Deletions cut 1 base from V and 8 bases from J, with 11 bases between. The CDR3 covers 14 residues. Here the CDR3 DNA reads TGTGCCAGCAGCCAAGTAGCAGATGCAGGGGAGCTGTTTTTT. Protein: CASSQVADAGELFF. Looking up the rest from reference TRBV3-1 and TRBJ2-2 gives the full variable domain: DTAVSQTPKYLVTQMGNDKSIKCEQNLGHDTMYWYKQDSKKFLKIMFSYNNKELIINETVPNRFSPKSPDKAHLNLHINSLELGDSAVYFCASSQVADAGELFFGEGSRLTVL.

Only a few counts were recorded for this clonotype. The chain joins TRBV5-1 to TRBJ2-7, with D uncertain. V was pared by 1 base and J by 6 bases, with 8 bases between. From germline, CDR1 is SGHRS and CDR2 YFSETQ. CDR3 length equals 12 residues. The CDR3 protein is CASSLSGLEQYF. The CDR3 nucleotides read TGCGCCAGCAGCTTGTCCGGGCTCGAGCAGTACTTC.

The rearrangement links TRBV27 to TRBJ2-2; 10 bases are a match to TRBD2. V gave up 2 bases and J gave up 5 bases; unmatched junction bases: 8. Germline assignment: CDR1 MNHEY and CDR2 SMNVEV (reference sequence). The CDR3 runs to 17 residues. CDR3 amino acids: CASSLTPSSGRTGELFF. The CDR3 DNA sequence: TGTGCCAGCAGTTTAACCCCCTCTAGCGGGAGAACCGGGGAGCTGTTTTTT.

Ten or more counts support this clonotype. The V gene is TRBV20-1, the J gene TRBJ1-2; 9 bases are a match to TRBD1. V was clipped by 6 bases and J by 2 bases; unmatched bases: 4. Germline loops: CDR1 DFQATT, CDR2 SNEGSKA (reference sequence). The CDR3 has 13 amino acids. CDR3 nucleotides: TGCAGTGCCACGACAGGGGGGAACTATGGCTACACCTTC. It specifies CSATTGGNYGYTF.

The rearrangement links TRBV20-1 to TRBJ2-3; 13 bases fit TRBD2. The V gene end was trimmed by 5 bases and the J gene end by 6 bases; junction bases not matched to a gene: 5. The CDR3 sequence is 14 residues long. The germline gives CDR1 DFQATT, CDR2 SNEGSKA (reference sequence). The chain's CDR3 is CSAGGLAGLDTQYF. The CDR3 nucleotides read TGCAGTGCTGGGGGACTAGCGGGGCTGGATACGCAGTATTTT.

The chain links TRBV29-1 to TRBJ2-1; 8 nucleotides align to TRBD1. V dropped 4 bases and J dropped 10; count of bases not matched to a gene: 12. This CDR3 spans 14 amino acids. In germline, CDR1 is SQVTM, CDR2 ANQGSEA. The CDR3 protein is CSVVRGTGQGEQFF. CDR3 DNA sequence: TGCAGCGTTGTAAGGGGGACAGGCCAAGGGGAGCAGTTCTTC.

The chain joins TRBV20-1 to TRBJ1-2; D is ambiguous. Per the germline V gene, CDR1 is DFQATT and CDR2 is SNEGSKA (reference sequence). V was shortened by 6 bases and J by 5 bases, with 10 bases between the two germline ends. The CDR3 runs to 11 residues. DNA for the CDR3: TGCAGTGCCGGGGTGGGATATGGCTACACCTTC. It is translated as CSAGVGYGYTF.